This TCR beta chain was sequenced in a study of shared clonotypes between healthy human individuals. Study-wide results and limits: In a few donors, roughly 5.2% of naive CD4 clonotypes appeared in common.

Naive CD45RA+ and memory CD45RA-negative subsets were split from CD4+ cells. Trimming took 4 bases from V and 7 from J; bases not matched to a gene: 16. The CDR3 runs 16 residues. Germline V lookup: CDR1 SGHRS, CDR2 YFSETQ. Some clones are missing from TCRdb's copy, which holds only in-frame ones; the method was immunoSEQ multiplex PCR. This sample carries 980,000 or so clones, approximately 76% of them seen once, and the ten largest clones take 1.5%. In this sample, this clone turned up a few times. Antigen specificity is unknown. Sequenced input: memory CD4+ T cells sorted from blood. The subset: CD45RA-negative fraction. This receptor was taken from a man between 18 and 29 years old in good health. The chain joins TRBV5-1 to TRBJ2-7; 8 bases are shared with TRBD1. The CDR3 here is CASSQEERTGSGEQYF. The CDR3 DNA is TGCGCCAGCAGCCAAGAGGAGAGGACAGGGTCGGGGGAGCAGTACTTC.